This entry lists 14 T cell receptor beta chains sequenced from one sample in a study of PD-1 blockade in classical Hodgkin lymphoma. Brentuximab vedotin exposure varied, and every patient relapsed after autologous stem cell transplantation. The repertoire was sequenced with immunoSEQ multiplex PCR; TCRdb's copy has only in-frame clones and lacks some. This sample has approximately 43,000 clones, with about 86% found just once. This material consisted of peripheral blood mononuclear cells (PBMCs), taken before the second cycle of nivolumab. The receptors were sampled from a human donor with classical Hodgkin lymphoma.

This chain uses TRBV27 with TRBJ2-2; 10 bases line up with TRBD2. V shed 3 bases, J shed 7 bases, and the junction held 11 bases outside the gene matches. Germline CDR1 and CDR2: MNHEY and SMNVEV (reference sequence). The CDR3 length is 17 residues. The DNA of the CDR3 is TGTGCCAGCAGTTTGACCTCTAGCGGGGGAAGGTTCGGGGAGCTGTTTTTT. It yields the protein CASSLTSSGGRFGELFF.

The rearrangement joins TRBV5-1 to TRBJ1-2; 11 bases map to TRBD1. Germline-derived CDR1 and CDR2 are SGHRS and YFSETQ. Trimming cost V 5 bases and J 4 bases; bases outside gene matches: 4. This CDR3 spans 14 amino acids. Written as DNA, the CDR3 is TGCGCCAGCAGAGGACAGGGGGCCGGCTATGGCTACACCTTC. Translating gives CASRGQGAGYGYTF.

The chain couples TRBV20-1 to TRBJ2-1; D is perhaps TRBD1 (8 bases). Trimming stripped 8 bases from V and 8 bases from J, with 13 bases between. The CDR3 runs 11 residues. The V gene's germline CDR1 is DFQATT and CDR2 SNEGSKA (reference sequence). CDR3 amino acids: CSRQGRDEQFF. CDR3 coding DNA: TGCAGTAGACAGGGGAGGGATGAGCAGTTCTTC.

J is TRBJ1-5 and V is TRBV7-8, with D maybe TRBD1 (6 bases). V was clipped by 3 bases and J by 5 bases, with 11 bases between them. Germline V lookup: CDR1 SGHVS, CDR2 FQNEAQ. This CDR3 is 14 amino acids long. The chain's CDR3 is CASSFQAGDQPQHF. CDR3 coding DNA: TGTGCCAGCAGCTTTCAGGCAGGGGATCAGCCCCAGCATTTT.

The V call is TRBV19, the J call TRBJ2-1, with TRBD2 matching 10 bases. The V and J ends lost 7 bases and 6 bases, in that order; junction bases with no gene match: 9. The germline gives CDR1 LNHDA, CDR2 SQIVND (reference sequence). This CDR3 contains 15 residues. The CDR3: CASKVESGGGNEQFF. The CDR3, as DNA: TGTGCCAGTAAAGTAGAAAGCGGGGGGGGCAATGAGCAGTTCTTC.

The rearrangement joins TRBV5-1 to TRBJ2-1; TRBD2 agrees at 10 bases. There are 16 residues in the CDR3. Germline V lookup: CDR1 SGHRS, CDR2 YFSETQ. After removal of 4 bases from V and 4 bases from J, the junction contained 8 bases not matched to a gene. In nucleotides, the CDR3 is TGCGCCAGCAGCCTGCAGACTAGCGGGCCTTACAATGAGCAGTTCTTC. It translates to CASSLQTSGPYNEQFF.

This clone appeared a few times. This chain links TRBV9 with TRBJ2-3; the D is unclear. V dropped 2 bases and J dropped 4 bases, with 8 bases sitting between them. The CDR3 consists of 13 residues. The germline gives CDR1 SGDLS, CDR2 YYNGEE. CDR3 sequence (DNA): TGTGCCAGCAGCGTTACCATGGCAGATACGCAGTATTTT. Translated: CASSVTMADTQYF.

The rearrangement links TRBV27 to TRBJ2-1; D unresolved. V lost 2 bases, J lost 0 bases, and 11 bases lay in between. The CDR3 spans 16 residues. Germline V lookup: CDR1 MNHEY, CDR2 SMNVEV (reference sequence). CDR3 region: CASSLSELNSYNEQFF. In nucleotides, the CDR3 is TGTGCCAGCAGTTTAAGTGAACTGAACTCCTACAATGAGCAGTTCTTC.

Relative to its sample, this clone is medium-sized. This chain uses TRBV7-2 with TRBJ2-2; D is ambiguous. Trimming left V 7 bases short and J 5 bases short, with 5 bases between. The CDR3 consists of 11 residues. Per germline, CDR1 SGHTA and CDR2 FQGNSA. In nucleotides, the CDR3 is TGTGCCAGCACCCTGACCGGGGAGCTGTTTTTT. Protein sequence: CASTLTGELFF.

The chain recombines TRBV9 with TRBJ2-7; D gene unclear. Germline CDR1 is SGDLS and CDR2 is YYNGEE. The V gene lost 4 bases and the J gene lost 2 bases, with 13 bases spanning the gap. This CDR3 spans 14 amino acids. The CDR3 nucleotides are TGTGCCAGCAGCCCAAACATCGGAACCTACGAGCAGTACTTC. Translation: CASSPNIGTYEQYF.

The rearrangement links TRBV7-2 to TRBJ1-2, with D hard to call. Germline CDR1 SGHTA, CDR2 FQGNSA. The V end lost 7 bases, the J end lost 1 base, and 10 bases lay between the germline ends. The CDR3 has 13 residues. CDR3 nucleotide sequence: TGTGCCAGCACCAACCGGGATAACTATGGCTACACCTTC. Its protein is CASTNRDNYGYTF.

The rearrangement uses TRBV28 and TRBJ2-3; D unclear. Trimming removed 2 bases from V and 3 bases from J, with 9 bases in between. This CDR3 spans 14 amino acids. Looked up from germline, CDR1 is MDHEN and CDR2 is SYDVKM. Written as DNA, the CDR3 is TGTGCCAGCAGTTTAGATCAAATAACAGATACGCAGTATTTT. Translated, it gives CASSLDQITDTQYF. Full variable domain (missing parts from reference TRBV28 and TRBJ2-3): DVKVTQSSRYLVKRTGEKVFLECVQDMDHENMFWYRQDPGLGLRLIYFSYDVKMKEKGDIPEGYSVSREKKERFSLILESASTNQTSMYLCASSLDQITDTQYFGPGTRLTVL.

By share, this clone ranks as medium-sized. The sample has other DNA sequences that encode this CDR3 too. The rearrangement joins TRBV7-2 to TRBJ2-5; D may correspond to TRBD1 or TRBD2 (5 bases each). Germline V gives CDR1 SGHTA, CDR2 FQGNSA. The germline V and J ends were trimmed by 1 base and 2 bases, with 11 bases remaining between them. This CDR3 is built from 15 residues. In DNA, the CDR3 is TGTGCCAGCAGCTTAGGTGGGGGTCCTCAAGAGACCCAGTACTTC. Residues: CASSLGGGPQETQYF.

V gene TRBV9 combines with J gene TRBJ1-2, with D unresolved. V was shortened by 0 bases and J by 2 bases, with 5 bases between the two germline ends. The CDR3 length is 13 residues. In germline, CDR1 is SGDLS, CDR2 YYNGEE. CDR3 sequence: CASSVEGNYGYTF. In DNA form, the CDR3 reads TGTGCCAGCAGCGTAGAGGGAAACTATGGCTACACCTTC.